These T cell receptor beta chains were read from a single sample in a study of T-cell reconstitution after alpha-beta-depleted transplantation in children. TCRdb used MiXCR to reprocess the PCR reads, holding one entry per CDR3 protein. This sample has some 240,000 distinct CDR3 sequences; 9.7% occur once, and the top ten carry around 5.1%. The sequencing used PBMCs from the stem cell graft donor, collected from the stem cell graft. Receptors were obtained from a human donor who donated a stem cell graft to a child with SCID. CDR3s leave out the opening cysteine and the closing phenylalanine or tryptophan.

v_gene	j_gene	CDR3aa
TRBV20-1	TRBJ2-7	SALPQGQGTATGQY
TRBV29-1	TRBJ2-7	SVVGGRDYEQY
TRBV7-2	TRBJ2-3	ASSLGGALRTDTQY
TRBV7-9	TRBJ2-3	ASSSTSGGGDTQY
TRBV14	TRBJ2-1	ASSPGGPSSYNEQF
TRBV5-6	TRBJ2-1	ASSFSGDRGRSNEQF
TRBV5-1	TRBJ2-1	ASRRTTDGNEQF
TRBV10-2	TRBJ2-7	ASSPTGYSYEQY
TRBV29-1	TRBJ1-5	SVGVGSNQPQH
TRBV27	TRBJ1-3	ATLFGNTIY
TRBV5-1	TRBJ2-2	ASSLAGSRTGELF
TRBV19	TRBJ2-3	ASLRDRGTDTQY
TRBV12-3/TRBV12-4	TRBJ2-1	ASRRHGSANFNEQF
TRBV20-1	TRBJ1-6	SARDVSSYNSPLH
TRBV5-1	TRBJ2-2	ASSLLGVTGELF
TRBV5-1	TRBJ2-1	ASSLVAGDYNEQF
TRBV6-6	TRBJ2-1	ASSLGYEQF
TRBV19	TRBJ1-2	ASPGPFGYGYT
TRBV5-1	TRBJ2-3	ASGWTGISADTQY
TRBV6-1	TRBJ2-3	ASRLLPSTDTQY
TRBV2	TRBJ2-1	ASSGHGTPRMNNEQF
TRBV6-6	TRBJ1-1	ASRLRVGTEAS
TRBV12-3/TRBV12-4	TRBJ2-2	ASSLGGHGELF
TRBV5-1	TRBJ2-3	ASSLGLGGTDTQY
TRBV12-3/TRBV12-4	TRBJ1-1	ASSLADRMTTEAF
TRBV20-1	TRBJ2-1	SAISGGANEQF
TRBV20-1	TRBJ1-6	SARTSADSPLH
TRBV10-2	TRBJ1-6	ASSDRGPGYNSPLH
TRBV5-1	TRBJ2-3	ASSEGWASGKTDTQY
TRBV7-9	TRBJ1-3	ASSPTQGSGNTIY
TRBV29-1	TRBJ2-7	SVGDLFSYEQY